This T cell receptor beta chain was identified in a study of shared clonotypes between healthy human individuals. The ends lost 11 bases at V and 5 bases at J; junction bases unmatched: 9. This CDR3 is built from 14 residues. The germline gives CDR1 LNHDA, CDR2 SQIVND (reference sequence). Measured with immunoSEQ multiplex PCR; TCRdb has only the in-frame clones, and not every one. This sample has more than 400,000 clones, with roughly 95% found just once. This chain joins TRBV19 and TRBJ2-2; 9 bases line up with TRBD1. The sequence came from a woman aged 25 to 39 in good health. Input material: naive CD4+ T cells sorted from blood. Documented subset: CD45RA+ positively selected. The CDR3 reads CAGGQGGLTGELFF. DNA for the CDR3: TGTGCCGGGGGACAGGGTGGTTTAACCGGGGAGCTGTTTTTT.